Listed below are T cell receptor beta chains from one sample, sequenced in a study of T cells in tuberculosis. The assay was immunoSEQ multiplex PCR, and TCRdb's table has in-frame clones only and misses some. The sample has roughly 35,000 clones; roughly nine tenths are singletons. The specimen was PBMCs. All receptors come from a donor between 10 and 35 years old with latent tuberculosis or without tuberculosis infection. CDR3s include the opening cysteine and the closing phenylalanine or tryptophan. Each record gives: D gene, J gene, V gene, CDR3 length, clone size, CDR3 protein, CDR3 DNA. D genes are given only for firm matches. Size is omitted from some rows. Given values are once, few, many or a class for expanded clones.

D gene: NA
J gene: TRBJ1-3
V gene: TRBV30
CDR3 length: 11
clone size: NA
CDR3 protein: CAWGAENTIYF
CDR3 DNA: TGTGCCTGGGGGGCGGAGAACACCATATATTTT

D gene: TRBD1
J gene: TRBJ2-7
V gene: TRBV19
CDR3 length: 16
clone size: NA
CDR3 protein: CASSQHRTGDYYEQYF
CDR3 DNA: TGTGCCAGTAGTCAACACCGGACAGGGGATTACTACGAGCAGTACTTC

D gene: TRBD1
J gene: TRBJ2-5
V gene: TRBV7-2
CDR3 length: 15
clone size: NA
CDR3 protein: CASSPRDSDEETQYF
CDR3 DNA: TGTGCCAGCAGCCCCCGGGACAGCGATGAAGAGACCCAGTACTTC

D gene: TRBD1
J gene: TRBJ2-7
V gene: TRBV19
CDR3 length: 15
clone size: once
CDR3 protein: CASKPQGALAYEQYF
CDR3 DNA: TGTGCCAGTAAGCCTCAGGGGGCGCTGGCCTACGAGCAGTACTTC

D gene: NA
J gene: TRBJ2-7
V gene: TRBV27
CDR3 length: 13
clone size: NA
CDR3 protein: CASSLGSFYEQYF
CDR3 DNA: TGTGCCAGCAGTTTGGGCAGTTTCTACGAGCAGTACTTC

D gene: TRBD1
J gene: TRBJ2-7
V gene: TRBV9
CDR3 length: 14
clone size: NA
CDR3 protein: CASSAPGGNYEQYF
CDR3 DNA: TGTGCCAGCAGCGCCCCAGGGGGTAACTACGAGCAGTACTTC

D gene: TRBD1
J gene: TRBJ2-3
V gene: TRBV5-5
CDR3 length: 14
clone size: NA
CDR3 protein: CASSLATGVDTQYF
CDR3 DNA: TGTGCCAGCAGCTTGGCTACAGGGGTAGATACGCAGTATTTT

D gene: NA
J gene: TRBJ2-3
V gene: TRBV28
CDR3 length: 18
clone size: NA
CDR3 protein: CASSFEFRIDGDKDTQYF
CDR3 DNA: TGTGCCAGCAGTTTCGAGTTCCGGATAGATGGCGACAAGGATACGCAGTATTTT

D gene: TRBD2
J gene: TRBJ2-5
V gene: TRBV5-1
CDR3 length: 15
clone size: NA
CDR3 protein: CASSFPSGSQETQYF
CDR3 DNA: TGCGCCAGCAGCTTCCCTAGCGGGAGCCAAGAGACCCAGTACTTC

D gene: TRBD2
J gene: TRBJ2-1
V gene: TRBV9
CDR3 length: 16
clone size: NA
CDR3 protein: CASSLSSAGGWGEQFF
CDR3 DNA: TGTGCCAGCAGCCTATCTAGCGCGGGGGGCTGGGGTGAGCAGTTCTTC

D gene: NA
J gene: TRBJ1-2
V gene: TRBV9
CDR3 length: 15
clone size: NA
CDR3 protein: CASSVRGEVPDGYTF
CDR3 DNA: TGTGCCAGCAGCGTAAGAGGGGAGGTTCCGGATGGCTACACCTTC

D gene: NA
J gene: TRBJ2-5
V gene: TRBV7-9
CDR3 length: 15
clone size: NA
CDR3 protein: CASSLFGQTQETQYF
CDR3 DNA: TGTGCCAGCAGCTTATTCGGACAGACCCAAGAGACCCAGTACTTC

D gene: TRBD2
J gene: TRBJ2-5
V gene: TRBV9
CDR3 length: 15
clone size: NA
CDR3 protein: CASSPLAGGPETQYF
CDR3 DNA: TGTGCCAGCAGCCCTCTAGCGGGAGGGCCGGAGACCCAGTACTTC

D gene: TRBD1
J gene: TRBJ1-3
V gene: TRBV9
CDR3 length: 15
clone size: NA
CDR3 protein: CASSRQGGYGNTIYF
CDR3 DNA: TGTGCCAGCAGCCGACAGGGGGGATATGGAAACACCATATATTTT

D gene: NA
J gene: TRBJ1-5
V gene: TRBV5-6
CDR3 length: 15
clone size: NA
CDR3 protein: CASSPGGGENQPQHF
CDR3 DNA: TGTGCCAGCAGCCCGGGAGGAGGGGAGAATCAGCCCCAGCATTTT

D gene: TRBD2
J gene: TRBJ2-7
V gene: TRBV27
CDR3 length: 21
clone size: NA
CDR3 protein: CASSLALRWGDGRATSYEQYF
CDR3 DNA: TGTGCCAGCAGTTTGGCCCTTCGATGGGGTGACGGGAGGGCGACCTCCTACGAGCAGTACTTC

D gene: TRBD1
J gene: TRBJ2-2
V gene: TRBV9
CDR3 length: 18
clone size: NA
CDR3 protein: CASSPRFTGQGSTGELFF
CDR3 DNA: TGTGCCAGCAGCCCGCGTTTTACTGGACAGGGAAGCACCGGGGAGCTGTTTTTT

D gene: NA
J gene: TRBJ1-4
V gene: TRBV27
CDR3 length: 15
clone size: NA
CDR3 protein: CASSPGQGRDEKLFF
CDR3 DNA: TGTGCCAGCAGTCCCGGACAAGGGAGGGATGAAAAACTGTTTTTT

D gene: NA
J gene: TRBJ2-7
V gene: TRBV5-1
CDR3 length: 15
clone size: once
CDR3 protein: CASKGPTGISYEQYF
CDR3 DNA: TGCGCCAGCAAGGGCCCTACAGGAATCTCCTACGAGCAGTACTTC

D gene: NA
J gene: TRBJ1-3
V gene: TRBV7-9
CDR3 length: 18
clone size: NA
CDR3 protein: CASTLSGRQQSSGNTIYF
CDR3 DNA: TGTGCCAGCACCCTATCAGGGCGTCAGCAATCATCTGGAAACACCATATATTTT

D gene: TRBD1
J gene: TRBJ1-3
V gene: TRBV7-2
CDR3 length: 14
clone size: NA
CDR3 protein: CASSPQGRGNTIYF
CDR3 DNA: TGTGCCAGCAGCCCACAGGGGCGGGGAAACACCATATATTTT

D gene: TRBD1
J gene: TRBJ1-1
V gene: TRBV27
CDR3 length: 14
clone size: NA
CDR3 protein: CASSFRGPNTEAFF
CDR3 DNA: TGTGCCAGCAGTTTTAGGGGGCCGAACACTGAAGCTTTCTTT

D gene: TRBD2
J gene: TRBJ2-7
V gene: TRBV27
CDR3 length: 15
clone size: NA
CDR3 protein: CASSVVAGGSYEQYF
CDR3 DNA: TGTGCCAGCAGTGTTGTTGCGGGAGGCTCCTACGAGCAGTACTTC

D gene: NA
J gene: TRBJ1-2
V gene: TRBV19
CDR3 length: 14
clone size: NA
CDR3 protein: CASRVRGGGRGYTF
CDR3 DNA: TGTGCCAGTAGGGTACGGGGGGGCGGACGAGGCTACACCTTC

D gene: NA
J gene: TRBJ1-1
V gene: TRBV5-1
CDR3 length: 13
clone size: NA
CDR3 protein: CASSYTGDTEAFF
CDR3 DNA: TGCGCCAGCAGCTATACGGGGGACACTGAAGCTTTCTTT

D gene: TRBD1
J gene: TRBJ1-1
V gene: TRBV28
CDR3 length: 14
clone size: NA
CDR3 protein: CASSLYRQGTEAFF
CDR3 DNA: TGTGCCAGCAGTTTATATAGACAGGGCACTGAAGCTTTCTTT

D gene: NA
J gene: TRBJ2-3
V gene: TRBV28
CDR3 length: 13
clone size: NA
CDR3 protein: CASSVAVTDTQYF
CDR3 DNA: TGTGCCAGCAGTGTAGCGGTCACAGATACGCAGTATTTT

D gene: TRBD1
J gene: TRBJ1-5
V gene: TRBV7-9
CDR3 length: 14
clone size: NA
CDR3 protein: CASSPTGIDQPQHF
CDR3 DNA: TGTGCCAGCAGCCCGACAGGGATCGATCAGCCCCAGCATTTT

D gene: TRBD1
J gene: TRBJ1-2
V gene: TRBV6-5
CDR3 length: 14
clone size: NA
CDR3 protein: CASRSGQGRGGYTF
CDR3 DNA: TGTGCCAGCAGATCAGGACAGGGAAGAGGTGGCTACACCTTC

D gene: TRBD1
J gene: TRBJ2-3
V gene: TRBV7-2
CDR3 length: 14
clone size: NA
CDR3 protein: CASSHSTRQGAQYF
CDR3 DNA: TGTGCCAGCAGTCATTCGACTCGACAGGGCGCGCAGTATTTT

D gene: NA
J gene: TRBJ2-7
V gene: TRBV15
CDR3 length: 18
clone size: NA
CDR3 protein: CATSRLWFYGPRSYEQYF
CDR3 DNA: TGTGCCACCAGCAGGTTATGGTTTTATGGCCCTCGATCCTACGAGCAGTACTTC